A single sample gave rise to the 18 T cell receptor beta chains below, sequenced in a study of T cell changes during pregnancy in multiple sclerosis. Sequencing was performed with immunoSEQ multiplex PCR; in TCRdb, only in-frame clones are kept and a portion is missing. The table shows about 59,000 clones, with roughly 91% occurring only once. Material: peripheral blood, obtained in the second trimester of pregnancy. Every receptor here comes from a female donor with multiple sclerosis, enrolled in a pregnancy study.

The chain links TRBV5-5 to TRBJ2-5; D gene unclear. V shed 6 bases and J shed 4 bases, with 7 bases lying between them. The CDR3 runs 11 residues. CDR1 is SGHKS and CDR2 is YYEKEE in the germline V gene (reference sequence). The CDR3, as DNA: TGTGCCAGCACGCTGCGAGAGACCCAGTACTTC. Translating gives CASTLRETQYF.

The chain carries TRBV19 and TRBJ1-5; D gene unclear. With 0 bases removed from V and 3 bases from J, the gap between germline ends came to 6 bases. The germline V gene encodes CDR1 LNHDA and CDR2 SQIVND (reference sequence). This CDR3 is built from 14 residues. This CDR3 reads CASSIDSFNQPQHF. Here the CDR3 DNA reads TGTGCCAGTAGTATAGATAGTTTCAATCAGCCCCAGCATTTT.

This chain links TRBV27 with TRBJ1-6; maybe TRBD1 (6 bases). The CDR3 length is 15 residues. Germline V CDR1 and CDR2: MNHEY, SMNVEV (reference sequence). The V and J ends lost 6 bases and 9 bases respectively, with 18 bases between them. CDR3: CASSRMSGVGSPLHF. DNA of the CDR3: TGTGCCAGCAGCCGTATGTCAGGGGTTGGTTCACCCCTCCACTTT.

The J gene is TRBJ2-7, the V gene TRBV27, with 9 bases matching TRBD1. CDR1 and CDR2 (germline): MNHEY, SMNVEV (reference sequence). With 4 bases clipped from V and 3 bases from J, the junction kept 13 bases outside the gene matches. The CDR3 sequence is 17 residues long. The CDR3 region has the DNA TGTGCCAGCAGTTCTAAACCCGCCGGGACAGGGAACTACGAGCAGTACTTC. Amino acids: CASSSKPAGTGNYEQYF.

This chain connects TRBV27 to TRBJ2-1; TRBD2 matches 11 bases. This CDR3 is 14 amino acids long. Unmatched junction bases numbered 9, after V lost 8 bases and J lost 9 bases. Germline assignment: CDR1 MNHEY and CDR2 SMNVEV (reference sequence). This CDR3 is CASGVLAGAGEQFF. The CDR3 bases are TGTGCCAGCGGGGTACTAGCGGGGGCTGGTGAGCAGTTCTTC.

The gene calls are TRBV6-1 and TRBJ1-1; D may be TRBD1 (5 bases). This CDR3 is 12 amino acids long. Per germline, CDR1 MNHNS and CDR2 SASEGT. V lost 3 bases and J 5 bases, leaving 7 bases between the germline ends. The CDR3, as DNA: TGTGCCAGCAGTGACAGGGTAACTGAAGCTTTCTTT. It yields the protein CASSDRVTEAFF.

The chain combines TRBV9 with TRBJ1-1; D gene uncertain. The length of the CDR3 is 12 residues. Trimming took off 4 bases at V and 1 base at J, with 5 bases between the two ends. The V gene's germline CDR1 is SGDLS and CDR2 YYNGEE. DNA for the CDR3: TGTGCCAGCAGCCCCCGGAACACTGAAGCTTTCTTT. This translates into CASSPRNTEAFF.

CDR3 in amino acids: CASSLWSGAGYYEQYF. The CDR3 bases are TGCGCCAGCAGCTTGTGGTCTGGGGCAGGGTACTACGAGCAGTACTTC. The chain employs TRBV5-1 and TRBJ2-7; the D gene is possibly TRBD1 (5 bases). This CDR3 comprises 16 residues. Germline-derived CDR1 and CDR2 are SGHRS and YFSETQ. Trimming pared 1 base from V and 3 bases from J, leaving 17 bases between.

This clone is a singleton in its sample. The rearrangement links TRBV9 to TRBJ1-2; 9 nucleotides line up with TRBD1. This CDR3 is built from 15 residues. CDR1 and CDR2 from the germline V gene are SGDLS and YYNGEE. Unmatched junction bases numbered 13, after V lost 5 bases and J lost 8 bases. This chain's CDR3 is CASSRDREGLGGYTF. CDR3 DNA sequence: TGTGCCAGCAGTCGGGACAGGGAGGGCCTTGGCGGCTACACCTTC.

V usage is TRBV5-1 and J usage is TRBJ2-1; possible D gene TRBD1, 5 bases. V shed 1 base and J shed 7 bases, with 15 bases lying between them. The CDR3 has 15 amino acids. Germline V gene lookup returns CDR1 SGHRS and CDR2 YFSETQ. CDR3 DNA sequence: TGCGCCAGCAGCTTGTGGGGCCAGAATTCGAATGAGCAGTTCTTC. It encodes CASSLWGQNSNEQFF.

The V and J genes are TRBV5-1 and TRBJ2-5, with TRBD1 identical over 7 bases. This CDR3 comprises 15 residues. V was pared by 2 bases and J by 3 bases, with 7 bases of the junction left unmatched. Germline lookup yields CDR1 SGHRS and CDR2 YFSETQ. For the CDR3, the DNA is TGCGCCAGCAGCTTAATGTTAGGGACAGAAGAGACCCAGTACTTC. Its protein product is CASSLMLGTEETQYF.

This clone was detected only once. The CDR3 region has the DNA TGCGCCAGCAGCTTGGTAGCGGGGTCCACAGATACGCAGTATTTT. Its translation: CASSLVAGSTDTQYF. The chain joins TRBV5-1 to TRBJ2-3; 8 bases agree with TRBD2. Per germline, CDR1 SGHRS and CDR2 YFSETQ. This CDR3 spans 15 amino acids. V dropped 0 bases and J dropped 2; count of bases not matched to a gene: 2.

The chain's CDR3 is CASSLGGLYYGYTF. Here the CDR3 DNA reads TGTGCCAGCAGCCTAGGGGGACTTTATTACGGCTACACCTTC. This chain connects TRBV7-9 to TRBJ1-2, with D possibly TRBD1 on 6 matching bases. Germline V gene lookup returns CDR1 SEHNR and CDR2 FQNEAQ (reference sequence). Trimming cost V 5 bases and J 8 bases, with 18 bases left between them. CDR3 length: 14 residues. The full variable domain, in which reference TRBV7-9 and TRBJ1-2 provide the parts outside the CDR3, is DTGVSQNPRHKITKRGQNVTFRCDPISEHNRLYWYRQTLGQGPEFLTYFQNEAQLEKSRLLSDRFSAERPKGSFSTLEIQRTEQGDSAMYLCASSLGGLYYGYTFGSGTRLTVV.

The V and J genes are TRBV2 and TRBJ2-3; the match to TRBD2 covers 10 bases. Losses at the gene ends were 8 bases for V and 2 bases for J; bases not matched to a gene: 4. The CDR3 contains 14 residues. CDR1 and CDR2 (germline): SNHLY, FYNNEI. The CDR3 bases are TGTGCCAGCCACCTAGCGGGGGACACAGATACGCAGTATTTT. Encoded protein: CASHLAGDTDTQYF. The complete variable domain, with remaining parts taken from reference TRBV2 and TRBJ2-3, reads EPEVTQTPSHQVTQMGQEVILRCVPISNHLYFYWYRQILGQKVEFLVSFYNNEISEKSEIFDDQFSVERPDGSNFTLKIRSTKLEDSAMYFCASHLAGDTDTQYFGPGTRLTVL.

This chain uses TRBV5-1 with TRBJ2-2; a possible D gene is TRBD2 (5 bases). The CDR3 extends over 16 amino acids. Trimming shortened V by 3 bases and J by 0 bases, and 12 bases separated the two germline ends. Looked up from germline, CDR1 is SGHRS and CDR2 is YFSETQ. CDR3 loop: CASSYRTGTNTGELFF. CDR3 sequence (DNA): TGCGCCAGCAGCTACCGGACGGGGACGAACACCGGGGAGCTGTTTTTT.

This chain uses TRBV6-1 with TRBJ2-7; the D is unclear. This CDR3 comprises 11 residues. The V end was cut by 2 bases, the J end by 4 bases, with 3 bases between. Germline V CDR1 and CDR2: MNHNS, SASEGT. Here the CDR3 reads CASSERYEQYF. The DNA of the CDR3 is TGTGCCAGCAGTGAACGGTACGAGCAGTACTTC.

The V and J genes are TRBV6-1 and TRBJ1-6; TRBD1 agrees at 7 bases. The CDR3 spans 15 residues. Germline assignment: CDR1 MNHNS and CDR2 SASEGT. Unmatched junction bases numbered 7, after V lost 4 bases and J lost 7 bases. The chain's CDR3 is CASSGQGFGNSPLHF. Written as DNA, the CDR3 is TGTGCCAGCAGTGGACAGGGATTTGGGAATTCACCCCTCCACTTT.

The J gene is TRBJ2-5, the V gene TRBV11-2; TRBD2 agrees at 14 bases. The germline CDR1 and CDR2 sequences are SGHAT and FQNNGV. J lost 4 bases, V lost 0 bases, and 7 bases had no gene match. This CDR3 has 18 amino acids. The chain's CDR3 is CASSLEHPTSGGGETQYF. CDR3 bases: TGTGCCAGCAGCTTAGAACACCCGACTAGCGGGGGGGGAGAGACCCAGTACTTC.